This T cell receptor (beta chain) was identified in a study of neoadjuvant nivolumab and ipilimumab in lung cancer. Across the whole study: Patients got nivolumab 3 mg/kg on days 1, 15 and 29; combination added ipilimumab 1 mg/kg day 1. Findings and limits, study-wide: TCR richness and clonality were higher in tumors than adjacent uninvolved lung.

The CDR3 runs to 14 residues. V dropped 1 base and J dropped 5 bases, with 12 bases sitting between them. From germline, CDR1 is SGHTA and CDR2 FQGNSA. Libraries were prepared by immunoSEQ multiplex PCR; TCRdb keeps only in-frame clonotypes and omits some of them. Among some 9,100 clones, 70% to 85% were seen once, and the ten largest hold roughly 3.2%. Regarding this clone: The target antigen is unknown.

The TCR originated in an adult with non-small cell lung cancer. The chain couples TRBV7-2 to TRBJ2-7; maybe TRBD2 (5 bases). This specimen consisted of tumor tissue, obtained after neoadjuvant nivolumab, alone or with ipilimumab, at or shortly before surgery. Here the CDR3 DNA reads TGTGCCAGCAGCTTAGTTCCAGCGGACCACGAGCAGTACTTC. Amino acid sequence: CASSLVPADHEQYF.